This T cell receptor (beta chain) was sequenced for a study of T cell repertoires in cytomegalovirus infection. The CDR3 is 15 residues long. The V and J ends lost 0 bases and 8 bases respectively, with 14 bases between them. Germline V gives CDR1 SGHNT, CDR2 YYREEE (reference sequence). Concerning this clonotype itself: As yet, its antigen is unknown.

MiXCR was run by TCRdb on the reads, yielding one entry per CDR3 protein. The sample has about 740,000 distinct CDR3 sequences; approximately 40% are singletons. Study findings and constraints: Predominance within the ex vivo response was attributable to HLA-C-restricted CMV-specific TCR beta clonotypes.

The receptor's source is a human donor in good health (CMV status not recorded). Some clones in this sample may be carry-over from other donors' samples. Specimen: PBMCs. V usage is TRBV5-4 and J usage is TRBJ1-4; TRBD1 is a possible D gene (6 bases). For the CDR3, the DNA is TGTGCCAGCAGCTTGGCATCGGGGGCGTTAGAAAAACTGTTTTTT. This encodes CASSLASGALEKLFF.